Below are 5 T cell receptor beta chains sequenced from a single sample in a study of cytomegalovirus exposure and HLA in healthy donors. The PCR contained 60 Vbeta and 13 Jbeta primers. Method: immunoSEQ multiplex PCR; TCRdb's copy keeps in-frame clones and lacks some. The repertoire consists of roughly 190,000 clones, with around 86% occurring once and the leading ten covering approximately 0.8%. Sequenced sample: PBMCs. The receptors derive from a woman in her late teens or twenties in good health and CMV-seronegative.

This chain connects TRBV5-1 to TRBJ2-1; 12 positions agree with TRBD2. The V gene's germline CDR1 is SGHRS and CDR2 YFSETQ. CDR3 length: 17 residues. Unmatched junction bases numbered 8, after V lost 2 bases and J lost 5 bases. CDR3 amino acids: CASSFARTSGADNEQFF. The DNA for the CDR3 is TGCGCCAGCAGCTTCGCCCGGACTAGCGGGGCGGACAATGAGCAGTTCTTC.

The gene calls are TRBV4-1 and TRBJ2-3; 11 bases agree with TRBD1. CDR3 length equals 15 residues. CDR1 and CDR2 from the germline V gene are MGHRA and YSYEKL. After removal of 5 bases from V and 5 bases from J, the junction contained 6 bases not matched to a gene. Here the CDR3 reads CASSSGTGGKDTQYF. The CDR3 region has the DNA TGCGCCAGCAGCTCCGGGACAGGGGGAAAAGATACGCAGTATTTT.

The chain joins TRBV27 to TRBJ1-4; 7 nucleotides agree with TRBD1. CDR3 length equals 14 residues. Trimming at V came to 3 bases and at J to 6 bases, leaving 4 bases not matched to a gene. Germline CDR1 is MNHEY and CDR2 is SMNVEV (reference sequence). CDR3 residues: CASSLTGTDEKLFF. The CDR3 DNA is TGTGCCAGCAGTTTGACAGGGACCGATGAAAAACTGTTTTTT.

J is TRBJ2-3 and V is TRBV7-2; maybe TRBD2 (5 bases). This CDR3 has 15 amino acids. From germline, CDR1 is SGHTA and CDR2 FQGNSA. Trimming removed 5 bases from V and 0 bases from J, with 12 bases in between. In DNA, the CDR3 is TGTGCCAGCAGCCCAGCGGTTTTTAGCACAGATACGCAGTATTTT. Its protein is CASSPAVFSTDTQYF.

J is TRBJ2-7 and V is TRBV19, with 7 bases lining up with TRBD1. CDR1 and CDR2 (germline): LNHDA, SQIVND (reference sequence). This CDR3 has 14 residues. V was pared by 5 bases and J by 2 bases, with 6 bases of the junction left unmatched. CDR3: CASSQTGSPYEQYF. The CDR3 coding sequence is TGTGCCAGTAGTCAGACAGGGTCTCCCTACGAGCAGTACTTC.